These 17 T cell receptor beta chains were sequenced from one sample in a study of blood T cell repertoires in COVID-19. Assay: immunoSEQ multiplex PCR; the TCRdb copy retains only in-frame clones and omits some. This table has 400,000 or so clones, 70% to 90% appearing once. Sequencing was done on a sample of PBMCs or T cells enriched from blood (not recorded which). Source of these receptors: a woman between 40 and 50 years old with acute COVID-19.

The chain's CDR3 is CASSSAGTATEAFF. The CDR3 region has the DNA TGTGCCAGCTCATCTGCCGGGACAGCCACTGAAGCTTTCTTT. The rearrangement uses TRBV18 and TRBJ1-1; TRBD1 agrees at 7 bases. Trimming at V came to 5 bases and at J to 4 bases, leaving 7 bases not matched to a gene. The V gene's germline CDR1 is KGHSH and CDR2 LQKENI. CDR3 size: 14 residues.

V and J are TRBV4-2 and TRBJ2-2; 9 bases line up with TRBD1. This CDR3 has 18 amino acids. J lost 0 bases, V lost 4 bases, and 9 bases had no gene match. CDR1 and CDR2 (germline): LGHNA, YNFKEQ. For the CDR3, the DNA is TGTGCCAGCAGCCGGGGACAGGGAGTTCCGGCGAACACCGGGGAGCTGTTTTTT. It specifies CASSRGQGVPANTGELFF.

The genes are TRBV30 and TRBJ1-6; tentatively, D is TRBD1 (5 bases). This CDR3 spans 14 amino acids. Between the trimmed V and J ends, which lost 4 bases and 7 bases, there was a span of 14 bases. CDR1 GTSNPN and CDR2 SVGIG come from the germline V gene (reference sequence). The CDR3, as DNA: TGTGCCTGGAACCTGGGGACTCTCAATTCACCCCTCCACTTT. Amino acid sequence: CAWNLGTLNSPLHF.

The chain uses TRBV6-5 and TRBJ1-2; the match to TRBD1 covers 9 bases. Per the germline V gene, CDR1 is MNHEY and CDR2 is SVGAGI. V dropped 2 bases and J dropped 8; count of bases not matched to a gene: 9. This CDR3 is 15 amino acids long. Here the CDR3 reads CASSYLTGGFDGYTF. As DNA, the CDR3 is TGTGCCAGCAGTTACCTCACAGGGGGCTTTGACGGCTACACCTTC.

The chain uses TRBV2 and TRBJ1-2, with 9 bases that match TRBD1. J was trimmed by 2 bases and V by 5 bases; bases with no gene match: 3. CDR1 and CDR2 (germline): SNHLY, FYNNEI. This CDR3 contains 14 residues. As DNA, the CDR3 is TGTGCCAGCAGTAGGGACAGGGAAAACTATGGCTACACCTTC. Translated: CASSRDRENYGYTF.

V and J are TRBV7-9 and TRBJ2-3, with 9 bases lining up with TRBD1. J gave up 1 base and V 4 bases, and 3 bases lay outside the gene matches. Germline V gene data show CDR1 as SEHNR and CDR2 as FQNEAQ (reference sequence). The CDR3 length is 15 residues. CDR3 coding DNA: TGTGCCAGCAGCTACCGGGACAGGGGCACAGATACGCAGTATTTT. Translated, it gives CASSYRDRGTDTQYF.

V usage is TRBV2 and J usage is TRBJ2-3, with D hard to call. Trimming took 4 bases from V and 4 from J, leaving 6 bases between them. The germline V gene has CDR1 SNHLY and CDR2 FYNNEI. The CDR3 loop spans 12 amino acids. Written as DNA, the CDR3 is TGTGCCAGCAGTGTCCGGGCAGATACGCAGTATTTT. Its translation: CASSVRADTQYF.

This clone was seen a few times. The V call is TRBV5-4, the J call TRBJ1-3; 7 bases fit TRBD1. The length of the CDR3 is 15 residues. CDR1 is SGHNT and CDR2 is YYREEE in the germline V gene (reference sequence). V lost 2 bases and J lost 4; bases outside the gene matches: 6. CDR3 nucleotides: TGTGCCAGCAGCTTTCTAACAGGGGAGGGAAACACCATATATTTT. This translates into CASSFLTGEGNTIYF.

The chain uses TRBV3-1 (or the pseudogene TRBV3-2) and TRBJ1-2; D unresolved. Germline V gene data show CDR1 as LGHDT and CDR2 as YNNKEL (reference sequence). Between the trimmed V and J ends, which lost 0 bases and 3 bases, there was a span of 5 bases. This CDR3 contains 13 residues. DNA of the CDR3: TGTGCCAGCAGCCAAGACAGATACTATGGCTACACCTTC. Translation: CASSQDRYYGYTF.

V gene TRBV12-3 or TRBV12-4 combines with J gene TRBJ2-7; D remains unclear. V shed 4 bases and J shed 0 bases, with 7 bases lying between them. The CDR3 spans 13 residues. The CDR3 is CASSYGTSYEQYF. In DNA, the CDR3 is TGTGCCAGCAGTTATGGCACCTCCTACGAGCAGTACTTC.

This chain connects TRBV4-1 to TRBJ2-3; 9 bases match TRBD1. The V gene's germline CDR1 is MGHRA and CDR2 YSYEKL. Unmatched junction bases numbered 16, after V lost 6 bases and J lost 3 bases. This CDR3 contains 18 residues. CDR3 in amino acids: CASRVYRGRLGFTDTQYF. The DNA of the CDR3 is TGCGCCAGCAGGGTATACAGGGGGCGGTTGGGTTTTACAGATACGCAGTATTTT.

The V and J genes are TRBV4-1 and TRBJ1-3; D is perhaps TRBD1 (5 bases). The V end was cut by 1 base, the J end by 4 bases, with 17 bases between. CDR3 size: 17 residues. Germline V gene data show CDR1 as MGHRA and CDR2 as YSYEKL. CDR3 loop: CASSQVAAGGEGNTIYF. CDR3 nucleotide sequence: TGCGCCAGCAGCCAAGTCGCTGCCGGAGGGGAAGGAAACACCATATATTTT.

The gene calls are TRBV10-3 and TRBJ1-5; 9 positions match TRBD1. V lost 6 bases and J lost 6; bases outside the gene matches: 6. CDR1 ENHRY and CDR2 SYGVKD come from the germline V gene. The CDR3 runs to 14 residues. The CDR3 coding sequence is TGTGCCATCAGAGGGGGACAGGGTGGTCAGCCCCAGCATTTT. This gives the protein CAIRGGQGGQPQHF.

This clone has only a few counts. The V gene is TRBV21-1, the J gene TRBJ1-4; the table's D gene call, TRBD1, was not cross checked with the DNA. TRBV21-1 constitutes a pseudogene. This CDR3 region has 21 residues. The CDR3 region is CASSKGSPGQGNFATNEKLFF. The DNA for the CDR3 is TGTGCCAGCAGCAAAGGCAGCCCGGGACAGGGGAATTTTGCGACTAATGAAAAACTGTTTTTT.

This chain links TRBV13 with TRBJ1-4, with D maybe TRBD1 (5 bases). Trimming took 5 bases from V and 7 from J, leaving 11 bases between them. CDR1 is PRHDT, CDR2 FYEKMQ, per germline (reference sequence). The CDR3 extends over 13 amino acids. The CDR3 sequence is CASSPDRGEKLFF. CDR3 in DNA: TGTGCCAGCAGCCCCGATAGGGGTGAAAAACTGTTTTTT.

The rearrangement links TRBV5-1 to TRBJ1-1; D possibly corresponds to TRBD1 (6 bases). There are 13 residues in the CDR3. The V end lost 6 bases, the J end lost 7 bases, and 16 bases lay between the germline ends. Per the germline V gene, CDR1 is SGHRS and CDR2 is YFSETQ. CDR3 loop: CASTPQGLNEAFF. The CDR3 bases are TGCGCCAGCACCCCACAGGGCCTGAATGAAGCTTTCTTT.

The rearrangement uses TRBV9 and TRBJ1-1, with 9 bases that match TRBD1. Germline V gene lookup returns CDR1 SGDLS and CDR2 YYNGEE. Unmatched junction bases numbered 8, after V lost 4 bases and J lost 4 bases. The CDR3 covers 15 residues. DNA for the CDR3: TGTGCCAGCAGCCCAGTGGGACAGGGCATCACTGAAGCTTTCTTT. Protein product: CASSPVGQGITEAFF.